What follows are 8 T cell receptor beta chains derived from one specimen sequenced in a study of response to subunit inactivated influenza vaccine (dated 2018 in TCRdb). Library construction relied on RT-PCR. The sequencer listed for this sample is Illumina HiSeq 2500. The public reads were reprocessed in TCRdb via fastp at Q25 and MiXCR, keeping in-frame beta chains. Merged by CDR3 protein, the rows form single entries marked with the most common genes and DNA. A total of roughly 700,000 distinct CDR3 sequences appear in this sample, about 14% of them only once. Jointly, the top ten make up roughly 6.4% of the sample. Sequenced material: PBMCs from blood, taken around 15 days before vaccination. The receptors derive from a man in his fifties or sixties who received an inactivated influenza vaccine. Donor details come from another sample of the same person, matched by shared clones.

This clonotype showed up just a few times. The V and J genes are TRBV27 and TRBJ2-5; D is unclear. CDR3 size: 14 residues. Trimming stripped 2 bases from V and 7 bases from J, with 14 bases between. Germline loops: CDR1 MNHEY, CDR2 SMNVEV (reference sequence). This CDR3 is CASSLTLGLTTQYF. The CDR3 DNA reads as TGTGCCAGCAGTTTAACTTTGGGTCTGACGACCCAGTACTTC.

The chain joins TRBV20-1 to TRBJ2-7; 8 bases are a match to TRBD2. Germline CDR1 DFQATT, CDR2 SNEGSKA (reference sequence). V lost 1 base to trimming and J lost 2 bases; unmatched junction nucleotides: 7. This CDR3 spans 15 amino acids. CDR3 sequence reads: CSARVRGSGTYEQYF. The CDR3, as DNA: TGCAGTGCTAGAGTTCGGGGTAGCGGGACCTACGAGCAGTACTTC.

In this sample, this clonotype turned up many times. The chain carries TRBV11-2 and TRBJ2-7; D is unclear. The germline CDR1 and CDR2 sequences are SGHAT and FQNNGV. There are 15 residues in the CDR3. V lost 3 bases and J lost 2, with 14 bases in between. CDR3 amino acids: CASSFTGEITYEQYF. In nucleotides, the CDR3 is TGTGCCAGCAGCTTCACCGGCGAGATTACCTACGAGCAGTACTTC.

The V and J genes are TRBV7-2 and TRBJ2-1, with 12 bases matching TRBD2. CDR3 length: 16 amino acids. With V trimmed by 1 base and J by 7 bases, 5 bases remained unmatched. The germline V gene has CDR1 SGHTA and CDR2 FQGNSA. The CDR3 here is CASSLVTSGRSNEQFF. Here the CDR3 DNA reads TGTGCCAGCAGCTTAGTAACTAGCGGGAGGTCAAATGAGCAGTTCTTC.

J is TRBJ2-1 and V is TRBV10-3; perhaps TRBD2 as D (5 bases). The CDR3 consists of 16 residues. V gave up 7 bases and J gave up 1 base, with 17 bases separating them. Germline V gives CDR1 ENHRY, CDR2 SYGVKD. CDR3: CAITPMERGSYNEQFF. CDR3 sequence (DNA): TGTGCCATCACCCCGATGGAACGGGGTTCCTACAATGAGCAGTTCTTC.

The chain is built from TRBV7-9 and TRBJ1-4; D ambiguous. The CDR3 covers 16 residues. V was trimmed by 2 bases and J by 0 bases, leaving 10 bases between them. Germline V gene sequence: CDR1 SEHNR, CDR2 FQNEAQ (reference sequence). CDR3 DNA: TGTGCCAGCAGCTTAAGGGTGATTGCAACTAATGAAAAACTGTTTTTT. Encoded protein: CASSLRVIATNEKLFF.

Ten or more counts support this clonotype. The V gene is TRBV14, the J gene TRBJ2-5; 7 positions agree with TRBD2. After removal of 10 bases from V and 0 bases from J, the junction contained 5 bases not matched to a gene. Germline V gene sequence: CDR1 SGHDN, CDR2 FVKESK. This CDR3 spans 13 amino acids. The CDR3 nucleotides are TGTGCCACCAAAGCGGGAAACCAAGAGACCCAGTACTTC. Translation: CATKAGNQETQYF.

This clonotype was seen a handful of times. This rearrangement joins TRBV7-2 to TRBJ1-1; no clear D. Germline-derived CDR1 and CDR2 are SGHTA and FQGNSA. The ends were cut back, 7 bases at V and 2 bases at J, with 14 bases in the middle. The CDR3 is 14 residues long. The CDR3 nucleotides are TGTGCCAGCACCACCGCAGCCTCTAACACTGAAGCTTTCTTT. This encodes CASTTAASNTEAFF.